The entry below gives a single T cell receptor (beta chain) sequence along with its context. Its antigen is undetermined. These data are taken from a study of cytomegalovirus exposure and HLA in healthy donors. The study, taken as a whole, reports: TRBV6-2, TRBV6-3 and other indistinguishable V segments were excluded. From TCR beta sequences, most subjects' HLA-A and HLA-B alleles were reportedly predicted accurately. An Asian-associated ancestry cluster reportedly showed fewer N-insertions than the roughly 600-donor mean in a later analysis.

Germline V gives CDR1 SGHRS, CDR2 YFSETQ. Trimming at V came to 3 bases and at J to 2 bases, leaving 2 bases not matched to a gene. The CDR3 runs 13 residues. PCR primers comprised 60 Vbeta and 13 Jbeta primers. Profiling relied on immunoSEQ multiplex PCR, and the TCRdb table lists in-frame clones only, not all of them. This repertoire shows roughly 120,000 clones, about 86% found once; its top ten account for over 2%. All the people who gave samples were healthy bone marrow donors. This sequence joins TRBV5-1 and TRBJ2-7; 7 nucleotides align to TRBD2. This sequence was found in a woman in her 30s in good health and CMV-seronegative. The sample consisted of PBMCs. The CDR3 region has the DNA TGCGCCAGCAGCTCAAGCGGGGCCTACGAGCAGTACTTC. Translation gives CASSSSGAYEQYF.